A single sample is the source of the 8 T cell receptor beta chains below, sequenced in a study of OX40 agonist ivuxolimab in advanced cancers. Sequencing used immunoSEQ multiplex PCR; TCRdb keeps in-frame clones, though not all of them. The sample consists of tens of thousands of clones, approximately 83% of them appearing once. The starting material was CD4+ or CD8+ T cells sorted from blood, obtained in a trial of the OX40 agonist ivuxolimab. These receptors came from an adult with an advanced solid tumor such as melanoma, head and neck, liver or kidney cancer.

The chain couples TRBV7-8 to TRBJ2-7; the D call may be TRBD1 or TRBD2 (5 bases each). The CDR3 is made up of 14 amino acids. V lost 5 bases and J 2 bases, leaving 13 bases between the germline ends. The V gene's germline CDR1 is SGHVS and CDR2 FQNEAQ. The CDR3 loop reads CASSGTTSPYEQYF. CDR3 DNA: TGTGCCAGCAGCGGGACCACATCGCCCTACGAGCAGTACTTC.

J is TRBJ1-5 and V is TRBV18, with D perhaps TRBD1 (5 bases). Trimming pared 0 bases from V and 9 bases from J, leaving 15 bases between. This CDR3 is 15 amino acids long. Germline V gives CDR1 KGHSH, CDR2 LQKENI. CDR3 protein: CASSPPEQGGRPQHF. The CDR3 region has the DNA TGTGCCAGCTCACCACCCGAGCAGGGCGGGCGGCCCCAGCATTTT.

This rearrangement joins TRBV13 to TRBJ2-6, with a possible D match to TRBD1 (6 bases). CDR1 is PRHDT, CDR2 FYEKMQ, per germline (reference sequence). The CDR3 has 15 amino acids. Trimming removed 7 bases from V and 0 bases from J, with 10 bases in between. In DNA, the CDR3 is TGTGCCAGCACCCCACAGGGCTCTGGGGCCAACGTCCTGACTTTC. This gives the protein CASTPQGSGANVLTF.

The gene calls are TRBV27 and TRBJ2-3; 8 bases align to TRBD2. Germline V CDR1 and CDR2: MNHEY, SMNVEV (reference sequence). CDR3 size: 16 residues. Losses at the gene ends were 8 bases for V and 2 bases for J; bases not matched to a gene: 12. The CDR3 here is CASRRGGDYFTDTQYF. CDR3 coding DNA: TGTGCCAGCCGCCGGGGGGGGGACTACTTCACAGATACGCAGTATTTT.

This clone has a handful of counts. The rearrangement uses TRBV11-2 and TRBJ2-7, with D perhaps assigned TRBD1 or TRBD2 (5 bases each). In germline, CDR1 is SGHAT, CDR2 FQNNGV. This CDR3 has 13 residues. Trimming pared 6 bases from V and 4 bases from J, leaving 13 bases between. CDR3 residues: CASRFGAGYEQYF. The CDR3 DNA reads TGTGCCAGCAGGTTCGGGGCTGGATACGAGCAGTACTTC.

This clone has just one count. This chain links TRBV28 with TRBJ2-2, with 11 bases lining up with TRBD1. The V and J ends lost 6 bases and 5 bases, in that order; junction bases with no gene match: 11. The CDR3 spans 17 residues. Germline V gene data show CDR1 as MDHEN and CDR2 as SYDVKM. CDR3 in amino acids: CASSLLYRDRGTGELFF. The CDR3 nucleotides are TGTGCCAGCAGCTTACTCTACCGGGACAGGGGGACCGGGGAGCTGTTTTTT.

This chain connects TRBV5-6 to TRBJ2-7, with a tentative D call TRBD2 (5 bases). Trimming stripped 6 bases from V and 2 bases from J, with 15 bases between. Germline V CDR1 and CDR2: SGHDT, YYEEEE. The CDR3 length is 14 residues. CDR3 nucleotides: TGTGCCAGCACCCCGGGGAGCTTAACCTACGAGCAGTACTTC. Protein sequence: CASTPGSLTYEQYF. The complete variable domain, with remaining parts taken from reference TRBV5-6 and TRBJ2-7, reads DAGVTQSPTHLIKTRGQQVTLRCSPKSGHDTVSWYQQALGQGPQFIFQYYEEEERQRGNFPDRFSGHQFPNYSSELNVNALLLGDSALYLCASTPGSLTYEQYFGPGTRLTVT.

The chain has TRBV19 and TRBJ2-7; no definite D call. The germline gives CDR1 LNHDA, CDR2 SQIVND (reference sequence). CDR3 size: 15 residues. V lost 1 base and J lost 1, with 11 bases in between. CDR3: CASSIGTGSSYEQYF. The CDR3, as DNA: TGTGCCAGTAGTATAGGTACCGGGTCATCCTACGAGCAGTACTTC.